This T cell receptor (beta chain) was sequenced in a study of T cells after yellow fever vaccination. Study-wide points: Among all clonotypes, a small share was observed in both CD4 and CD8 compartments. Contaminants from the bulk population, in the form of abundant clonotypes, could be found in FACS-sorted repertoires. Peaking on day 5 versus 15, the secondary response was faster but weaker.

The germline V gene has CDR1 MGHRA and CDR2 YSYEKL. J gave up 9 bases and V 0 bases, and 6 bases lay outside the gene matches. The CDR3 has 15 amino acids. With respect to this clonotype: Its antigen is as yet unknown.

The TCR cDNA carried a universal primer site and UMIs from 5'RACE template switching. TCRdb called the 5' RACE reads again in MiXCR, with one record for every CDR3 protein. The top ten clones hold 3.3% of a sample with some 300,000 distinct CDR3 sequences, about 10% of them seen once. The V gene is TRBV4-1, the J gene TRBJ2-1, with 9 nucleotides matching TRBD2. This TCR was sampled from a man aged 18 to 30 who received the YFV17D yellow fever vaccine. The sample here was CD4+ T cells sorted from PBMCs, taken 45 days after the yellow fever booster vaccination. The DNA of the CDR3 is TGCGCCAGCAGCCAAGAGGGCGGGGGGGCTGTTGAGCAGTTCTTC. This translates into CASSQEGGGAVEQFF.